These 4 T cell receptor beta chains share one sample of origin, sequenced in a study of Ad26.COV2.S vaccination and SARS-CoV-2 variants. As to treatment: around 19 received Ad26.COV2.S at low or high dose, single or two shots; about five received placebo; per-sample allocation not given. Samples came from day 63 after the first vaccine or placebo injection. Clones were read by immunoSEQ multiplex PCR, and TCRdb kept only the in-frame ones, dropping some. Of approximately 410,000 clones listed, approximately 90% are singletons. The material was peripheral blood, obtained in a trial of Ad26.COV2.S vaccine versus placebo. The source is a person between 18 and 65 years old who received the Ad26.COV2.S COVID-19 vaccine or a placebo.

The genes are TRBV5-6 and TRBJ2-2; unclear D gene. The CDR3 covers 13 residues. Germline CDR1 and CDR2: SGHDT and YYEEEE. V was cut by 2 bases and J by 5 bases, with 7 bases left in between. DNA of the CDR3: TGTGCCAGCAGCTTATCCTGGACCGGGGAGCTGTTTTTT. Its protein product is CASSLSWTGELFF.

Only a few counts were recorded for this clone. The chain uses TRBV7-8 and TRBJ2-3, with a possible D match to TRBD2 (6 bases). Germline assignment: CDR1 SGHVS and CDR2 FQNEAQ. V lost 2 bases and J lost 4, with 16 bases in between. The CDR3 is made up of 16 amino acids. The CDR3 nucleotides are TGTGCCAGCAGCTTATCGAAGCAGGGAGGCCCAGATACGCAGTATTTT. Translated, it gives CASSLSKQGGPDTQYF.

The chain joins TRBV27 to TRBJ2-7; 7 bases align to TRBD2. This CDR3 is built from 14 residues. CDR1 and CDR2 from the germline V gene are MNHEY and SMNVEV (reference sequence). J was trimmed by 2 bases and V by 6 bases; bases with no gene match: 7. CDR3 in amino acids: CASRPGTTPYEQYF. For the CDR3, the DNA is TGTGCCAGCAGGCCCGGGACTACACCCTACGAGCAGTACTTC.

The V gene is TRBV11-2, the J gene TRBJ1-2, with TRBD1 matching over 9 bases. V was pared by 1 base and J by 1 base, with 7 bases of the junction left unmatched. There are 17 residues in the CDR3. CDR1 is SGHAT, CDR2 FQNNGV, per germline. The CDR3 protein is CASSLGPMGQGNYGYTF. As DNA, the CDR3 is TGTGCCAGCAGCTTAGGCCCGATGGGACAGGGTAACTATGGCTACACCTTC.